Sequencing of this TCR beta chain was carried out in a study of T cell responses to AZD1222 COVID-19 vaccine. Study observations and caveats: Among the donors, most were white British and more were female, and clonal diversity was possibly underestimated. The peak T cell response came first, and repertoires were sampled only after it.

The J segment lost 6 bases and the V segment lost 2 bases, leaving 8 bases of the junction unmatched. This CDR3 is 15 amino acids long. Germline V gives CDR1 SGHTA, CDR2 FQGNSA. Concerning this clone: Antigen unknown.

Profiled with immunoSEQ multiplex PCR; TCRdb holds only in-frame clones, not every one. The sample has 100,000 or so clones; 86% are singletons. The sample here was peripheral blood, taken on day 0 of AZD1222 vaccination. The chain uses TRBV7-2 and TRBJ1-2; 8 bases line up with TRBD1. This clonotype was sampled from an adult in good health. CDR3 protein: CASSLTGQGYNGYTF. CDR3 sequence (DNA): TGTGCCAGCAGCTTAACCGGACAGGGATACAATGGCTACACCTTC.